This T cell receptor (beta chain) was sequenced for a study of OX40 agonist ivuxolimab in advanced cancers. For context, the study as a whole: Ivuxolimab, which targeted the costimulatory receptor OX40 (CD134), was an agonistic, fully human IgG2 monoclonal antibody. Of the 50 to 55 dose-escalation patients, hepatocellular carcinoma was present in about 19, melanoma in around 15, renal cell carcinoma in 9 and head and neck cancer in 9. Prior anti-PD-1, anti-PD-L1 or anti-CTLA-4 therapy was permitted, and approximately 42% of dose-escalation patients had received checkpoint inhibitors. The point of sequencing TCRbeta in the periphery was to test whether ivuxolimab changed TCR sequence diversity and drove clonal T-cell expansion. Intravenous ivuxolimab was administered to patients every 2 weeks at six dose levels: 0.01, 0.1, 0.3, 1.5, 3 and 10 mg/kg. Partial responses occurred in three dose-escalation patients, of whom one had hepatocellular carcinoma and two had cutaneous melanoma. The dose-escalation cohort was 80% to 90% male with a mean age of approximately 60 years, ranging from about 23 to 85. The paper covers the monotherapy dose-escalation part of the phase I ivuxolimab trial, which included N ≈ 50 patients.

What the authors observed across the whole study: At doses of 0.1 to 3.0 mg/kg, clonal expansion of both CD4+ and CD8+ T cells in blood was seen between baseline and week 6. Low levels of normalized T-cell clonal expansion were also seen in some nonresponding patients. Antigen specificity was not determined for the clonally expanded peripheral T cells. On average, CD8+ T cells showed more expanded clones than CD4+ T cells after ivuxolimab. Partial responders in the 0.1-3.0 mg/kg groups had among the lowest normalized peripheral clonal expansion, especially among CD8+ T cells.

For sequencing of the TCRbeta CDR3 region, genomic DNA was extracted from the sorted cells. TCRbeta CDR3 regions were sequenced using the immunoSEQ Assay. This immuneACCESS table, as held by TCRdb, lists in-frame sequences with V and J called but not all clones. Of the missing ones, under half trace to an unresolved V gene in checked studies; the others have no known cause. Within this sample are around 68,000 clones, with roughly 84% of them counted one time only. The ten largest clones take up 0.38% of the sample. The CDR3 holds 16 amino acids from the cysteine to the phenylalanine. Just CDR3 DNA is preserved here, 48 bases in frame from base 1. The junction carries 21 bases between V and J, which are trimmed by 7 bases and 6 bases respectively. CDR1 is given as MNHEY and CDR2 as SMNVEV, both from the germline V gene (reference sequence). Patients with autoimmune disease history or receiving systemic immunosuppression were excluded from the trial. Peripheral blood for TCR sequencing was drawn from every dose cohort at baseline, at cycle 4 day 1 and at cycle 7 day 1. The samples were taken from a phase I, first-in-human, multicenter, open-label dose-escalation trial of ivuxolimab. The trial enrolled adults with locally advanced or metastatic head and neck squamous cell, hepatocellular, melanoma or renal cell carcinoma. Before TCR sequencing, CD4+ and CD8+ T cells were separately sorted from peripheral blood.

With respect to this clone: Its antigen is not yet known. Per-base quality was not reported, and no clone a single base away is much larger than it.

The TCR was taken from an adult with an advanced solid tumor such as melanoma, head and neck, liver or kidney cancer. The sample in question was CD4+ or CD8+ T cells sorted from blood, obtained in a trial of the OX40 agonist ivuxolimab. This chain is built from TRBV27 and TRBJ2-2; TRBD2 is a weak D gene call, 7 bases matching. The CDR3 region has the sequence CASKIGRGVPAGELFF. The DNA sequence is TGTGCCAGCAAAATTGGGAGGGGGGTGCCTGCCGGGGAGCTGTTTTTT.